This T cell receptor (beta chain) was documented in a study of T-cell memory formation after mild COVID-19. The wider study: TCR clusters mostly belonged to single donors. General study findings and limits: Clones contracting across day 15 to 85 had a balanced CD4/CD8 profile; later expanding clones leaned CD4+. Researchers found some responding clones in pre-infection memory, a sign that cross-reactive memory joined. Most CD4+ clones that shrank were in CM and EM, while CD8+ ones turned up in EMRA.

The table lists this clonotype with a count of one. Its antigen is unidentified. TCRdb analysed the 5' RACE reads with MiXCR anew, one entry per CDR3 protein. Here the sample spans hundreds of thousands of distinct CDR3 sequences, 17% being singletons. This clonotype originated in an adult woman who had mild COVID-19 (a few samples of this study predate the infection). Cell type and time point are not known. The sequencing input was PBMCs or a T cell subset sorted from them (not recorded which).

Here the CDR3 reads CASSVELASKNEQFF. As DNA, the CDR3 is TGTGCCAGCAGTGTAGAACTAGCGAGTAAAAATGAGCAGTTCTTC. The chain has TRBV2 and TRBJ2-1; 7 nucleotides agree with TRBD2. The germline gives CDR1 SNHLY, CDR2 FYNNEI. Trimming cost V 4 bases and J 7 bases; bases outside gene matches: 10. The CDR3 totals 15 residues.